A selection of T cell receptor beta chains follows, all from one sample in a study of Ad26.COV2.S vaccination and SARS-CoV-2 variants. Sequenced by immunoSEQ multiplex PCR; TCRdb stores in-frame clones only, minus some. The data contain some 350,000 clones, roughly 88% of them singletons. The material sequenced was peripheral blood, taken in a trial of Ad26.COV2.S vaccine versus placebo. The receptors stem from a person between 18 and 65 years old who received the Ad26.COV2.S COVID-19 vaccine or a placebo. Each CDR3 is given with its conserved first and last residue.

j_call: TRBJ1-2
v_call: TRBV9
cdr3_aa: CASSTGQGALYGYTF

j_call: TRBJ1-1
v_call: TRBV19
cdr3_aa: CASDRGWTEAFF

j_call: TRBJ1-1
v_call: TRBV12-3/TRBV12-4
cdr3_aa: CASSFGYNTEAFF

j_call: TRBJ1-2
v_call: TRBV12-3/TRBV12-4
cdr3_aa: CASSFEDESGYTF

j_call: TRBJ1-5
v_call: TRBV7-2
cdr3_aa: CASSRRDPSNQPQHF

j_call: TRBJ1-1
v_call: TRBV12-3/TRBV12-4
cdr3_aa: CASSLTEQSEAFF

j_call: TRBJ2-5
v_call: TRBV20-1
cdr3_aa: CSARSQETQYF

j_call: TRBJ1-2
v_call: TRBV6-5
cdr3_aa: CASSYAGTDNYGYTF

j_call: TRBJ2-1
v_call: TRBV7-6
cdr3_aa: CASSLAAGTGVEQFF

j_call: TRBJ1-2
v_call: TRBV18
cdr3_aa: CASSPPRELGGYTF

j_call: TRBJ1-2
v_call: TRBV7-8
cdr3_aa: CASSRDGAYGYTF

j_call: TRBJ2-7
v_call: TRBV5-6
cdr3_aa: CASSFDAGLSYEQYF

j_call: TRBJ2-3
v_call: TRBV28
cdr3_aa: CASRLIAPYSRPDTQYF

j_call: TRBJ2-1
v_call: TRBV12-3/TRBV12-4
cdr3_aa: CASSLAQLNEQFF

j_call: TRBJ1-2
v_call: TRBV5-1
cdr3_aa: CASSWGDHYTF

j_call: TRBJ1-5
v_call: TRBV2
cdr3_aa: CASGQTSNQPQHF

j_call: TRBJ2-1
v_call: TRBV5-4
cdr3_aa: CASSPLELSYNEQFF

j_call: TRBJ2-2
v_call: TRBV18
cdr3_aa: CASSPQGDTGELFF

j_call: TRBJ1-2
v_call: TRBV12-3/TRBV12-4
cdr3_aa: CASSLRQAVGYTF

j_call: TRBJ1-1
v_call: TRBV2
cdr3_aa: CASRLIRENTEAFF

j_call: TRBJ2-3
v_call: TRBV7-6
cdr3_aa: CASSLMSETIGDTQYF

j_call: TRBJ1-1
v_call: TRBV5-1
cdr3_aa: CASSLATGLNTEAFF

j_call: TRBJ2-1
v_call: TRBV15
cdr3_aa: CATSRDRPRGDEQFF

j_call: TRBJ1-4
v_call: TRBV4-3
cdr3_aa: CASGTGTGAEKLFF

j_call: TRBJ2-1
v_call: TRBV19
cdr3_aa: CASSILWSVRGVTYNEQFF

j_call: TRBJ1-1
v_call: TRBV27
cdr3_aa: CASRRGNTEAFF

j_call: TRBJ1-1
v_call: TRBV13
cdr3_aa: CASSLEGGQTFF

j_call: TRBJ1-1
v_call: TRBV7-9
cdr3_aa: CASIPLGARDTEAFF

j_call: TRBJ1-4
v_call: TRBV7-2
cdr3_aa: CASSSRNRDRREKLFF

j_call: TRBJ1-1
v_call: TRBV6-5
cdr3_aa: CASSLHDRTNTEAFF

j_call: TRBJ1-3
v_call: TRBV29-1
cdr3_aa: CSVQSSGNTIYF